The 25 T cell receptor beta chains below were found in one sample sequenced in a study of blood T cells in healthy people across ages. Next came a second PCR, run for about 7 to 11 cycles, which used a sample-barcoded 5' primer along with a J-beta primer mix. TCRdb reprocessed the 5' RACE reads via MiXCR and lists one record per CDR3 protein. The sample includes some 670,000 distinct CDR3 sequences, around 50% of them seen just once. The specimen sequenced was blood. Every receptor here comes from a woman older than 75 in good health.

The chain combines TRBV29-1 with TRBJ2-3, with unresolved D. V was clipped by 1 base and J by 7 bases, with 12 bases between them. The length of the CDR3 is 13 residues. The germline V gene has CDR1 SQVTM and CDR2 ANQGSEA. The CDR3, as DNA: TGCAGCGTTGAAGCCTACAGACGAAATACGCAGTATTTT. Its protein is CSVEAYRRNTQYF.

The chain joins TRBV2 to TRBJ2-3; D gene unclear. Between the trimmed V and J ends, which lost 4 bases and 0 bases, there was a span of 11 bases. The CDR3 length is 15 residues. CDR1 and CDR2 (germline): SNHLY, FYNNEI. This chain's CDR3 is CASSARSPSTDTQYF. The CDR3 bases are TGTGCCAGCAGTGCCCGAAGCCCTAGCACAGATACGCAGTATTTT. Combining the CDR3 with reference TRBV2 and TRBJ2-3 gives the whole variable domain EPEVTQTPSHQVTQMGQEVILRCVPISNHLYFYWYRQILGQKVEFLVSFYNNEISEKSEIFDDQFSVERPDGSNFTLKIRSTKLEDSAMYFCASSARSPSTDTQYFGPGTRLTVL.

The V gene is TRBV27, the J gene TRBJ2-7; a possible D gene is TRBD2 (6 bases). CDR1 is MNHEY and CDR2 is SMNVEV in the germline V gene (reference sequence). Between the trimmed V and J ends, which lost 11 bases and 0 bases, there was a span of 17 bases. This CDR3 has 14 amino acids. The CDR3 sequence is CALPWRDSSYEQYF. The CDR3 coding sequence is TGTGCCCTCCCATGGCGGGATAGCTCCTACGAGCAGTACTTC.

This clonotype was seen a handful of times. The chain carries TRBV20-1 and TRBJ2-1; 12 nucleotides align to TRBD2. Unmatched junction bases numbered 8, after V lost 4 bases and J lost 10 bases. CDR3 length: 14 amino acids. Per germline, CDR1 DFQATT and CDR2 SNEGSKA (reference sequence). The CDR3: CSATPSGREWEQFF. CDR3 sequence (DNA): TGCAGTGCTACCCCTAGCGGGAGGGAATGGGAGCAGTTCTTC.

This clonotype was recorded at least ten times. V gene TRBV5-1 combines with J gene TRBJ2-7; 7 nucleotides agree with TRBD1. The V and J ends lost 1 base and 1 base, in that order; junction bases with no gene match: 2. This CDR3 has 14 residues. Per germline, CDR1 SGHRS and CDR2 YFSETQ. The CDR3, as DNA: TGCGCCAGCAGCTTGACAGGGGTATCCTACGAGCAGTACTTC. Its protein is CASSLTGVSYEQYF.

V and J are TRBV12-3 or TRBV12-4 and TRBJ1-6, with D possibly TRBD1 on 5 matching bases. The CDR3 is 15 residues long. V lost 5 bases and J 2 bases, leaving 10 bases between the germline ends. The CDR3 protein is CASSRGPTYNSPLHF. CDR3 coding DNA: TGTGCCAGCAGTCGGGGACCGACCTATAATTCACCCCTCCACTTT.

The chain links TRBV10-3 to TRBJ2-1; TRBD2 matches at 10 bases. This CDR3 contains 16 residues. V lost 4 bases and J lost 2; bases outside the gene matches: 5. CDR1 is ENHRY, CDR2 SYGVKD, per germline. The CDR3 sequence: CAISGSSGSPYNEQFF. Here the CDR3 DNA reads TGTGCCATCAGTGGATCTAGCGGGAGCCCCTACAATGAGCAGTTCTTC.

With regard to this clonotype: A clone one base away is much larger, so this may be a read error. The chain is built from TRBV9 and TRBJ2-3, with 9 bases aligning to TRBD2. There are 17 residues in the CDR3. Unmatched junction bases numbered 13, after V lost 4 bases and J lost 4 bases. From germline, CDR1 is SGDLS and CDR2 YYNGEE. The CDR3 loop is CASSFPSSGGLPDTQYF. The CDR3 DNA reads as TGTGCCAGCAGCTTCCCATCGAGCGGGGGGCTGCCAGATACGCAGTATTTT. Looking up the rest from reference TRBV9 and TRBJ2-3 gives the full variable domain: DSGVTQTPKHLITATGQRVTLRCSPRSGDLSVYWYQQSLDQGLQFLIQYYNGEERAKGNILERFSAQQFPDLHSELNLSSLELGDSALYFCASSFPSSGGLPDTQYFGPGTRLTVL.

This chain joins TRBV9 and TRBJ2-5, with 8 bases that match TRBD1. Germline assignment: CDR1 SGDLS and CDR2 YYNGEE. The CDR3 has 16 residues. Trimming cost V 3 bases and J 4 bases; bases outside gene matches: 11. The CDR3 loop is CASSDDRGIGGETQYF. In DNA, the CDR3 is TGTGCCAGCAGCGATGACAGGGGTATTGGGGGAGAGACCCAGTACTTC. Looking up the rest from reference TRBV9 and TRBJ2-5 gives the full variable domain: DSGVTQTPKHLITATGQRVTLRCSPRSGDLSVYWYQQSLDQGLQFLIQYYNGEERAKGNILERFSAQQFPDLHSELNLSSLELGDSALYFCASSDDRGIGGETQYFGPGTRLLVL.

As regards this clonotype: A much larger clone lies one base from this, so it may be a read error. The V call is TRBV6-6, the J call TRBJ2-7; D remains unclear. CDR3 size: 11 residues. Germline lookup yields CDR1 MNHNY and CDR2 SVGAGI (reference sequence). Trimming stripped 6 bases from V and 7 bases from J, with 10 bases between. This chain's CDR3 is CASRLLNEQYF. DNA for the CDR3: TGTGCCAGCAGGCTTCTCAATGAGCAGTACTTC.

V usage is TRBV29-1 and J usage is TRBJ1-5; D uncertain. CDR1 is SQVTM, CDR2 ANQGSEA, per germline. The CDR3 sequence is 13 residues long. V lost 6 bases to trimming and J lost 3 bases, with 12 bases between them. CDR3 in DNA: TGCAGCGTGCAGACGGCCCCCAATCAGCCCCAGCATTTT. It specifies CSVQTAPNQPQHF.

This clonotype has only a few counts. This chain joins TRBV6-5 and TRBJ1-1; 7 positions match TRBD1. The CDR3 runs to 15 residues. Trimming took 5 bases from V and 4 from J; bases not matched to a gene: 10. Germline V gene sequence: CDR1 MNHEY, CDR2 SVGAGI. The CDR3 bases are TGTGCCAGCAGTCCACGTAGCAGGGGGGTCACTGAAGCTTTCTTT. Residues: CASSPRSRGVTEAFF.

This clonotype was picked up a small number of times. The chain is built from TRBV2 and TRBJ1-5; D gene unclear. Germline V lookup: CDR1 SNHLY, CDR2 FYNNEI. The CDR3 is made up of 14 amino acids. V lost 10 bases, J lost 1 base, and 14 bases lay in between. CDR3 DNA sequence: TGTGCCACCTCAGTCGTCTTGAGCAATCAGCCCCAGCATTTT. Residues: CATSVVLSNQPQHF.

This clonotype was observed a few times. This chain connects TRBV14 to TRBJ1-3, with D unclear. Trimming pared 5 bases from V and 0 bases from J, leaving 11 bases between. The CDR3 length is 15 residues. Germline lookup yields CDR1 SGHDN and CDR2 FVKESK. CDR3 DNA: TGTGCCAGCAGCGCTCAAATCCACTCTGGAAACACCATATATTTT. This gives the protein CASSAQIHSGNTIYF. Full variable domain (rest looked up from reference TRBV14 and TRBJ1-3): EAGVTQFPSHSVIEKGQTVTLRCDPISGHDNLYWYRRVMGKEIKFLLHFVKESKQDESGMPNNRFLAERTGGTYSTLKVQPAELEDSGVYFCASSAQIHSGNTIYFGEGSWLTVV.

This clonotype was observed at least ten times. The chain uses TRBV7-3 and TRBJ2-1; D is uncertain. V was pared by 1 base and J by 9 bases, with 7 bases between. Germline CDR1 and CDR2: SGHTA and FQGTGA. The CDR3 covers 12 residues. CDR3 DNA: TGTGCCAGCAGCTTAAACGTCGGTGAGCAGTTCTTC. Translation gives CASSLNVGEQFF. The entire variable domain, with the rest obtained from reference TRBV7-3 and TRBJ2-1, is as follows: GAGVSQTPSNKVTEKGKYVELRCDPISGHTALYWYRQSLGQGPEFLIYFQGTGAADDSGLPNDRFFAVRPEGSVSTLKIQRTERGDSAVYLCASSLNVGEQFFGPGTRLTVL.

The table lists this clonotype with many counts. The chain uses TRBV10-3 and TRBJ2-5; weak D call: TRBD2 (6 bases). CDR3 length: 15 residues. The germline V gene has CDR1 ENHRY and CDR2 SYGVKD. Trimming stripped 2 bases from V and 2 bases from J, with 12 bases between. The CDR3 region is CAISEVGGIQETQYF. As DNA, the CDR3 is TGTGCCATCAGTGAGGTTGGGGGGATTCAAGAGACCCAGTACTTC.

This clonotype was recorded many times. The V and J genes are TRBV7-2 and TRBJ2-1; weak D call: TRBD2 (7 bases). CDR1 SGHTA and CDR2 FQGNSA come from the germline V gene. V was pared by 8 bases and J by 9 bases, with 20 bases between. The CDR3 runs to 14 residues. DNA of the CDR3: TGTGCCAGCGGAAGCGGGACAACCACGGCTGAGCAGTTCTTC. It codes for CASGSGTTTAEQFF.

This clonotype was counted at least ten times. V is TRBV7-2 and J is TRBJ2-1; D is ambiguous. The V end lost 5 bases, the J end lost 0 bases, and 11 bases lay between the germline ends. This CDR3 comprises 15 residues. Germline V gives CDR1 SGHTA, CDR2 FQGNSA. The CDR3 protein is CASSPYTNSYNEQFF. The CDR3 nucleotides read TGTGCCAGCAGCCCGTACACGAACTCCTACAATGAGCAGTTCTTC.

The chain is built from TRBV28 and TRBJ2-2, with D hard to call. CDR1 and CDR2 (germline): MDHEN, SYDVKM. The CDR3 has 12 amino acids. The ends were cut back, 9 bases at V and 3 bases at J, with 8 bases in the middle. This CDR3 reads CASFRYTGELFF. CDR3 DNA sequence: TGTGCCAGTTTTAGATACACCGGGGAGCTGTTTTTT.

This rearrangement joins TRBV27 to TRBJ1-3; D remains ambiguous. The germline CDR1 and CDR2 sequences are MNHEY and SMNVEV (reference sequence). This CDR3 is 14 amino acids long. V was trimmed by 5 bases and J by 4 bases, leaving 12 bases between them. This chain's CDR3 is CASSLKRSGNTIYF. CDR3 sequence (DNA): TGTGCCAGCAGTCTAAAACGCTCCGGAAACACCATATATTTT.

This clonotype was counted at least ten times. The V gene is TRBV9, the J gene TRBJ2-3; 7 bases are a match to TRBD1. Germline CDR1 is SGDLS and CDR2 is YYNGEE. The V and J ends lost 4 bases and 0 bases, in that order; junction bases with no gene match: 11. CDR3 length: 17 amino acids. The DNA for the CDR3 is TGTGCCAGCAGCACCGAAGGGGGCCGGCGAAGCACAGATACGCAGTATTTT. Translating it yields CASSTEGGRRSTDTQYF.

The chain links TRBV3-1 to TRBJ1-1; a possible D gene is TRBD1 (6 bases). Germline CDR1 reads LGHDT; CDR2 reads YNNKEL (reference sequence). V was pared by 6 bases and J by 1 base, with 15 bases between. This CDR3 has 15 amino acids. The CDR3 nucleotides are TGTGCCAGCAGTACCCGACAGGTCCAGAACACTGAAGCTTTCTTT. As protein: CASSTRQVQNTEAFF.

This chain joins TRBV24-1 and TRBJ2-3; D is unresolved. The V end was cut by 5 bases, the J end by 0 bases, with 5 bases between. This CDR3 is built from 13 residues. In germline, CDR1 is KGHDR, CDR2 SFDVKD. The CDR3 DNA is TGTGCCACCAGTGTACAGAGCACAGATACGCAGTATTTT. Amino acids: CATSVQSTDTQYF.

The CDR3 DNA sequence: TGTGCCAGCAGACCTACCACAGGGGACCAGCTGTATAATTCACCCCTCCACTTT. Protein: CASRPTTGDQLYNSPLHF. The rearrangement links TRBV6-1 to TRBJ1-6; 7 bases are a match to TRBD1. The CDR3 has 18 residues. Germline CDR1 reads MNHNS; CDR2 reads SASEGT. With 6 bases clipped from V and 4 bases from J, the junction kept 15 bases outside the gene matches.

This clonotype was seen only once. This sequence joins TRBV6-1 and TRBJ2-5, with 7 bases that match TRBD2. The germline V gene has CDR1 MNHNS and CDR2 SASEGT. V was clipped by 4 bases and J by 5 bases; unmatched bases: 4. The CDR3 extends over 13 amino acids. CDR3 DNA: TGTGCCAGCAGTGGACTTAGCGGGGAGACCCAGTACTTC. Protein: CASSGLSGETQYF.